Listed below are T cell receptor beta chains from one sample, sequenced in a study of post-analysis software for immune sequencing data. TCRdb reprocessed the PCR reads with MiXCR, giving one entry per CDR3 protein. Of fewer than 900,000 distinct CDR3 sequences listed, approximately 44% are singletons. Sequencing was performed on blood. The receptors stem from a girl under 18 with multiple sclerosis. Each CDR3 is given with its conserved first and last residue. Fields, in order: clone size, V gene, J gene, D gene, CDR3 DNA, CDR3 protein. A D gene is named only where the DNA matches it firmly. Expanded clones are given a class, and other clones once, few, many or no size at all.

few	TRBV12-3/TRBV12-4	TRBJ2-5	NA	TGTGCCAGCAGGCTGGACACGTACCAAGAGACCCAGTACTTC	CASRLDTYQETQYF
NA	TRBV6-5	TRBJ2-5	NA	TGTGCCAGCTCCCCTAAGGACCAAGAGACCCAGTACTTC	CASSPKDQETQYF
few	TRBV7-9	TRBJ1-2	NA	TGTGCCAGCAGCTCGACGGGGGCTAACTATGGCTACACCTTC	CASSSTGANYGYTF
NA	TRBV20-1	TRBJ1-1	NA	TGCAGTGCTAGACCGCTGGGCAGGGCTGAAGCTTTCTTT	CSARPLGRAEAFF
NA	TRBV7-9	TRBJ2-7	TRBD1	TGTGCCAGCAGCCAAAGTAACAGGGGGCAGAGCTCCTACGAGCAGTACTTC	CASSQSNRGQSSYEQYF
NA	TRBV20-1	TRBJ1-4	TRBD1	TGCAGTGCGGAGGACAGGGGGTTAGGTGAAAAACTGTTTTTT	CSAEDRGLGEKLFF
NA	TRBV11-2	TRBJ1-4	NA	TGTGCCAGCAGCCCCCCTACGGGGGGCATTTGGGAAAAACTGTTTTTT	CASSPPTGGIWEKLFF
few	TRBV7-9	TRBJ2-3	NA	TGTGCCAGCAGCTCTGTCGGGTTCTCCAGCGATACGCAGTATTTT	CASSSVGFSSDTQYF
NA	TRBV20-1	TRBJ2-7	NA	TGCAGTGCTATGGACCCCAACTGGCTCTACGAGCAGTACTTC	CSAMDPNWLYEQYF
NA	TRBV12-3/TRBV12-4	TRBJ1-5	NA	TGTGCCAGCAGTTTAGAACAGGGTCGATATAGCAATCAGCCCCAGCATTTT	CASSLEQGRYSNQPQHF
NA	TRBV7-2	TRBJ2-7	NA	TGTGCCAGCAGCTCTGGAAGCCTGACAGCCTACGAGCAGTACTTC	CASSSGSLTAYEQYF
NA	TRBV7-9	TRBJ2-4	TRBD2	TGTGCCAGCAGCTCGCGTCCGGGACTAGCGGCTTACAATGAGCAGTACTTC	CASSSRPGLAAYNEQYF
NA	TRBV7-9	TRBJ2-7	NA	TGTGCCAGCAGCTTAGGATCTGAGGGGGTCGAGCAGTACTTC	CASSLGSEGVEQYF
many	TRBV9	TRBJ2-5	NA	TGTGCCAGCAGTGTAGGGGGAGAGACCCAGTACTTC	CASSVGGETQYF
NA	TRBV21-1	TRBJ1-2	NA	TGTGCCAGCAGCAAAGGGGACCGGAAGATGGCGAACTATGGCTACACCTTC	CASSKGDRKMANYGYTF
NA	TRBV6-5	TRBJ2-1	TRBD2	TGTGCCAGCAGTTACTTCGGGACTAGCGGGATGGATGAGCAGTTCTTC	CASSYFGTSGMDEQFF
few	TRBV6-1	TRBJ2-1	TRBD2	TGTGCCAGCAGTGAAATTCGACTAGCGGGAGGTACTGAGCAGTTCTTC	CASSEIRLAGGTEQFF
NA	TRBV27	TRBJ1-2	NA	TGTGCCAGCAGTTTGAAGGCAGGGATCTTCCCCAACTATGGCTACACCTTC	CASSLKAGIFPNYGYTF
few	TRBV7-9	TRBJ2-5	TRBD2	TGTGCCAGCAGCTCTCATAGCGGGAGCCCTTCTCGGGAGCAGTACTTC	CASSSHSGSPSREQYF
few	TRBV7-3	TRBJ1-1	NA	TGTGCCAGCAGCAACCCAGGGTTTTTCAACACTGAAGCTTTCTTT	CASSNPGFFNTEAFF
few	TRBV12-3/TRBV12-4	TRBJ1-1	NA	TGTGCCAGCAGCCCTGACACAGTCCCCACTGAAGCTTTCTTT	CASSPDTVPTEAFF
few	TRBV12-3/TRBV12-4	TRBJ2-1	NA	TGTGCCAGCAGTCGAGAGGGGGGAAGCTACAATGAGCAGTTCTTC	CASSREGGSYNEQFF
NA	TRBV12-3/TRBV12-4	TRBJ1-1	TRBD1	TGTGCCAGCAGTTTAGGCTTCCGGGACAGTCCTGTAGCTTTCTTT	CASSLGFRDSPVAFF
few	TRBV7-2	TRBJ2-5	TRBD2	TGTGCCAGCAGCTTTTATAGCGGGAAAGAGACCCAGTACTTC	CASSFYSGKETQYF
few	TRBV10-3	TRBJ2-7	TRBD1	TGTGCCATCACCTCGAGGGCGGACAGGAACCGTGAGCAGTACTTC	CAITSRADRNREQYF
NA	TRBV7-2	TRBJ2-1	NA	TGTGCCAGCAGCTTAAACCCGGGGGAGCAGTTCTTC	CASSLNPGEQFF
NA	TRBV15	TRBJ1-2	NA	TGTGCCACCGGCGACCGGGATTTCGGCTACACCTTC	CATGDRDFGYTF
NA	TRBV7-2	TRBJ1-5	NA	TGTGCCAGCAGCCCGAGGTGGCCAAGCTTTAGCAATCAGCCCCAGCATTTT	CASSPRWPSFSNQPQHF
NA	TRBV15	TRBJ2-5	TRBD2	TGTGCCACCAGCATGGCCCCTTCTAGCGGGCGGGAGACCCAGTACTTC	CATSMAPSSGRETQYF
NA	TRBV5-1	TRBJ2-3	NA	TGCACCAGCAGCTTCAAGACAGATACGCAGTATTTT	CTSSFKTDTQYF
NA	TRBV15	TRBJ2-4	TRBD2	TGTGCCACCAGCAGAGATCTGCTAGCGGGAGTAAGCGTGCAGTACTTC	CATSRDLLAGVSVQYF
NA	TRBV7-9	TRBJ1-2	NA	TGTGCCAGCAGCTTAGAGGTACAGGGTTACATATCCTATGGCTACACCTTC	CASSLEVQGYISYGYTF
NA	TRBV7-2	TRBJ2-3	NA	TGTGCCAGCAGCTTAAAGGCTGGGGGGGCCAAGACAGATACGCAGTATTTT	CASSLKAGGAKTDTQYF
NA	TRBV20-1	TRBJ2-3	TRBD2	TGCAGTGCTAGAGATATGGGCGGAGCGGGAGTACGGGATACGCAGTATTTT	CSARDMGGAGVRDTQYF
NA	TRBV11-3	TRBJ2-1	TRBD2	TGTGCCAGCAGCTTATCCCAAGGGACTAGCGGGAGGGTTGGGCAGTTCTTC	CASSLSQGTSGRVGQFF
NA	TRBV2	TRBJ1-2	NA	TGTGCCAGCAGGGACGGAGGAGGGTATGGCTACACCTTC	CASRDGGGYGYTF
few	TRBV28	TRBJ2-7	TRBD1	TGTGCCAGCAGTCTCGGGACAGGGCACTACGAGCAGTACTTC	CASSLGTGHYEQYF
NA	TRBV12-3/TRBV12-4	TRBJ2-1	NA	TGTGCCAGCAGTTTTTGGGGCGGTGAAAGACTCAATGAGCAGTTCTTC	CASSFWGGERLNEQFF
NA	TRBV29-1	TRBJ2-1	TRBD1	TGCAGCGTTGAAGGGGACAGGGGAGATGAGCAGTTCTTC	CSVEGDRGDEQFF
few	TRBV6-5	TRBJ2-2	TRBD1	TGTGCCAGCAGTTACTCGATCGGGACAGGGAACACCGGGGAGCTGTTTTTT	CASSYSIGTGNTGELFF
once	TRBV20-1	TRBJ1-1	NA	TGCAGTGCTGTGGGGCGGAGGGGGGGCTGGAACACTGAAGCTTTCTTT	CSAVGRRGGWNTEAFF